Presented here are 13 T cell receptor beta chains from one specimen sequenced in a study of T cells in localized non-small cell lung cancer. The repertoire was sequenced with immunoSEQ multiplex PCR; TCRdb's copy has only in-frame clones and lacks some. This table holds some 41,000 clones, 75% to 95% found once. Here the sequenced sample was PBMCs, taken before any cancer treatment. Source of these receptors: a woman aged 35-70 years with stage II lung adenocarcinoma.

The chain uses TRBV20-1 and TRBJ1-1, with no clear D. This CDR3 is 11 amino acids long. The germline gives CDR1 DFQATT, CDR2 SNEGSKA (reference sequence). V lost 5 bases to trimming and J lost 0 bases, with 4 bases between them. The CDR3, as DNA: TGCAGTGCTGTGCTGAACACTGAAGCTTTCTTT. This encodes CSAVLNTEAFF.

This clone occurred once. This chain joins TRBV5-4 and TRBJ2-3; D may correspond to TRBD1 or TRBD2 (5 bases each). CDR1 and CDR2 from the germline V gene are SGHNT and YYREEE (reference sequence). V was cut by 2 bases and J by 6 bases, with 13 bases left in between. CDR3 length: 14 residues. The CDR3 loop reads CASSFGTDLDTQYF. The CDR3 DNA sequence: TGTGCCAGCAGCTTCGGGACGGACCTTGATACGCAGTATTTT.

The genes are TRBV6-1 and TRBJ2-2; TRBD1 is a possible D gene (7 bases). CDR1 is MNHNS, CDR2 SASEGT, per germline. The V and J ends lost 8 bases and 6 bases respectively, with 16 bases between them. The CDR3 runs 14 residues. This CDR3 reads CASRLEGAAGELFF. CDR3 nucleotide sequence: TGTGCCAGCCGGCTGGAGGGGGCGGCCGGGGAGCTGTTTTTT.

The chain recombines TRBV2 with TRBJ1-5, with D maybe TRBD1 (5 bases). V was trimmed by 2 bases and J by 2 bases, leaving 10 bases between them. The germline CDR1 and CDR2 sequences are SNHLY and FYNNEI. The CDR3 is 15 amino acids. The DNA for the CDR3 is TGTGCCAGCAGTGAATGGGACGGGGGCAATCAGCCCCAGCATTTT. Protein: CASSEWDGGNQPQHF.

The J gene is TRBJ1-3, the V gene TRBV4-2; no clear D gene. The ends were cut back, 4 bases at V and 0 bases at J, with 10 bases in the middle. CDR1 is LGHNA, CDR2 YNFKEQ, per germline. The CDR3 contains 15 residues. The CDR3 DNA reads as TGTGCCAGCAGCCTACGGACCAGCTCTGGAAACACCATATATTTT. Residues: CASSLRTSSGNTIYF.

The V gene is TRBV11-2, the J gene TRBJ2-5; tentatively, D is TRBD2 (6 bases). Per the germline V gene, CDR1 is SGHAT and CDR2 is FQNNGV. Deletions cut 3 bases from V and 4 bases from J, with 12 bases between. There are 14 residues in the CDR3. This CDR3 reads CASSFGAGRETQYF. The CDR3 coding sequence is TGTGCCAGCAGCTTCGGGGCGGGGCGAGAGACCCAGTACTTC.

The gene calls are TRBV10-2 and TRBJ1-5; D remains unclear. CDR3 length equals 11 residues. Germline assignment: CDR1 WSHSY and CDR2 SAAADI. The V end lost 3 bases, the J end lost 6 bases, and 3 bases lay between the germline ends. This CDR3 is CASSDGQPQHF. CDR3 coding DNA: TGCGCCAGCAGTGACGGTCAGCCCCAGCATTTT.

V gene TRBV6-5 combines with J gene TRBJ1-5, with TRBD1 identical over 8 bases. The V gene's germline CDR1 is MNHEY and CDR2 SVGAGI. The CDR3 runs to 15 residues. After removal of 6 bases from V and 1 base from J, the junction contained 5 bases not matched to a gene. The CDR3 loop is CASSQDRDSNQPQHF. For the CDR3, the DNA is TGTGCCAGCAGCCAGGACAGGGACAGCAATCAGCCCCAGCATTTT.

V gene TRBV28 combines with J gene TRBJ2-7; 11 positions agree with TRBD1. The CDR3 runs 14 residues. V gave up 7 bases and J gave up 1 base; unmatched junction bases: 3. Germline V gene lookup returns CDR1 MDHEN and CDR2 SYDVKM. The CDR3 DNA reads as TGTGCCAGCATAGGGGACAGGGGGTCCTACGAGCAGTACTTC. This translates into CASIGDRGSYEQYF.

The V gene is TRBV4-1, the J gene TRBJ1-1; D is perhaps TRBD1 (5 bases). This CDR3 is 14 amino acids long. V lost 1 base to trimming and J lost 10 bases, with 16 bases between them. From germline, CDR1 is MGHRA and CDR2 YSYEKL. CDR3 bases: TGCGCCAGCAGCCAAGTTGGGGGGAGGAGCGGAGCTTTCTTT. Its protein is CASSQVGGRSGAFF.

The chain links TRBV28 to TRBJ1-6, with D maybe TRBD1 (5 bases). Trimming removed 5 bases at V and 2 bases at J, with 13 bases between. Germline V gene sequence: CDR1 MDHEN, CDR2 SYDVKM. This CDR3 has 16 amino acids. Written as DNA, the CDR3 is TGTGCCAGCAGTCCCCCCGGGGGGACCTATAATTCACCCCTCCACTTT. It encodes CASSPPGGTYNSPLHF.

The chain joins TRBV28 to TRBJ1-1; maybe TRBD1 (6 bases). CDR3 length: 14 amino acids. V was pared by 3 bases and J by 4 bases, with 12 bases between. CDR1 and CDR2 from the germline V gene are MDHEN and SYDVKM. This chain's CDR3 is CASSFEGGSTEAFF. CDR3 nucleotide sequence: TGTGCCAGCAGTTTTGAAGGGGGTAGCACTGAAGCTTTCTTT.

This chain links TRBV27 with TRBJ2-5, with 9 bases that match TRBD2. The V segment lost 3 bases and the J segment 2 bases; nucleotides outside the gene matches: 7. The germline V gene encodes CDR1 MNHEY and CDR2 SMNVEV (reference sequence). The CDR3 extends over 16 amino acids. CDR3 bases: TGTGCCAGCAGTTTTAAGGCGGGGGGGCTGCAAGAGACCCAGTACTTC. It yields the protein CASSFKAGGLQETQYF.